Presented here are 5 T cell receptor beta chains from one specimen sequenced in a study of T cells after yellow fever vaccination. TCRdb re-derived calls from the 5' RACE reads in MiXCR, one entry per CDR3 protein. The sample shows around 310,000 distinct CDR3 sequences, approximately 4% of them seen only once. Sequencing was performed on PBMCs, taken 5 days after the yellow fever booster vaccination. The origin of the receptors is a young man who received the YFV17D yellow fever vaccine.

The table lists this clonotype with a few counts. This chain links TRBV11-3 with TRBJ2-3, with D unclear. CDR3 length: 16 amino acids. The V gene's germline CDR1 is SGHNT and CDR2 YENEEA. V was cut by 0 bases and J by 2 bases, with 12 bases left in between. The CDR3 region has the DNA TGTGCCAGCAGCTTAGAAAGAAACAGATACACAGATACGCAGTATTTT. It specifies CASSLERNRYTDTQYF.

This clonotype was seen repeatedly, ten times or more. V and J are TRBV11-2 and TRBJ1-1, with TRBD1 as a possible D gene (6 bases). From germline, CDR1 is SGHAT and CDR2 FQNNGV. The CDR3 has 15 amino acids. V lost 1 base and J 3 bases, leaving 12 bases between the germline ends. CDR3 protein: CASSLVARGDTEAFF. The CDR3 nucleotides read TGTGCCAGCAGCTTAGTAGCCAGGGGCGACACTGAAGCTTTCTTT.

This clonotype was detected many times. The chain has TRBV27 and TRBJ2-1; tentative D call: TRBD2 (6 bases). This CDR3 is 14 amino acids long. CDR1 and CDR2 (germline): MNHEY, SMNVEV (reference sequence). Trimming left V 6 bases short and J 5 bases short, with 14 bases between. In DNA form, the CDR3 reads TGTGCCAGCAGGGAATGGGGGGTCGACAATGAGCAGTTCTTC. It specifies CASREWGVDNEQFF.

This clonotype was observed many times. In DNA form, the CDR3 reads TGCGCCAGCAGCTTCCCCGAAGCTTTCTTT. This gives the protein CASSFPEAFF. The V and J genes are TRBV5-1 and TRBJ1-1; D not resolved. In germline, CDR1 is SGHRS, CDR2 YFSETQ. CDR3 size: 10 residues. With 2 bases removed from V and 8 bases from J, the gap between germline ends came to 4 bases.

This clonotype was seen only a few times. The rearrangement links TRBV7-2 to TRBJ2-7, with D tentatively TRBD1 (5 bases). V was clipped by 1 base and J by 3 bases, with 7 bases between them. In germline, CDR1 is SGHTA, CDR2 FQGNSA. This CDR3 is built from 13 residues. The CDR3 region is CASSLGQNYEQYV. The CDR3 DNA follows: TGTGCCAGCAGCTTAGGACAGAACTACGAGCAGTACGTC.